In its sample, the clone carrying this TCR beta chain was seen many times. Its antigen is not identified. Template-switch 5'RACE cDNA synthesis added a 10-nucleotide unique molecular identifier. MiXCR, applied by TCRdb to the 5' RACE reads, yields one record per CDR3 protein. The sample has about 50,000 distinct CDR3 sequences; under 2% are singletons. This entry is derived from a study of neurological immune-mediated disorders. V gave up 1 base and J gave up 4 bases, with 10 bases separating them. The V gene's germline CDR1 is SGHRS and CDR2 YFSETQ. CDR3 size: 14 residues. Study observations and caveats: None of the CDR3 amino acid sequences of expanded clones were shared across subjects, and this suggested private repertoires in all groups.

The sequence was collected from a woman in her forties with multiple sclerosis. Sequencing was performed on PBMCs. The J gene is TRBJ2-3, the V gene TRBV5-1; D is possibly TRBD1 (6 bases). The CDR3 DNA reads TGCGCCAGCAGCTTGCGAGGGGGTGCAGATACGCAGTATTTT. Protein sequence: CASSLRGGADTQYF.